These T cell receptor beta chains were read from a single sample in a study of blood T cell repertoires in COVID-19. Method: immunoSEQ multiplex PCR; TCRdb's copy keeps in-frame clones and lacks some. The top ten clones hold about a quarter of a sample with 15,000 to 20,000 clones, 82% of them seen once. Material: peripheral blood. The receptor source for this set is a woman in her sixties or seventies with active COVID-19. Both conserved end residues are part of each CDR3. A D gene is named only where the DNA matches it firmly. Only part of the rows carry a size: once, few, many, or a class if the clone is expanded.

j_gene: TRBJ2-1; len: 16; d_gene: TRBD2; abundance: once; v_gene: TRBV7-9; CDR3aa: CASSLAASGKNNEQFF; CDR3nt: TGTGCCAGCAGCTTAGCGGCTAGCGGGAAAAACAATGAGCAGTTCTTC
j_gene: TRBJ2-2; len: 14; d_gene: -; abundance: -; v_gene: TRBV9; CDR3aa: CASSVGSHTGELFF; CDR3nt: TGTGCCAGCAGCGTCGGGAGTCACACCGGGGAGCTGTTTTTT
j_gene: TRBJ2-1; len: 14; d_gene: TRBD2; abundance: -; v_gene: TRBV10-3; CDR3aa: CAISAQREFYEQFF; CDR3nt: TGTGCCATCAGTGCCCAGCGGGAGTTCTATGAGCAGTTCTTC
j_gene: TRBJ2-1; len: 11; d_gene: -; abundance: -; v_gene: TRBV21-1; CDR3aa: CASSKRGAQFF; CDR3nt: TGTGCCAGCAGCAAAAGGGGTGCGCAGTTCTTC
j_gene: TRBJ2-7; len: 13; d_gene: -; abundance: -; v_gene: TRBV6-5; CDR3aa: CASSLQRTYEQYF; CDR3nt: TGTGCCAGCAGTTTGCAGAGGACCTACGAGCAGTACTTC
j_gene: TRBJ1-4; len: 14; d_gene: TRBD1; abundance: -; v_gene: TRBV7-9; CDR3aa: CASSLGQLNEKLFF; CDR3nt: TGTGCCAGCAGCCTGGGACAGCTTAATGAAAAACTGTTTTTT
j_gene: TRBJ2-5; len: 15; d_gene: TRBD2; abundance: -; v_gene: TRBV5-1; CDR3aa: CASSLEAGGEETQYF; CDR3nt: TGCGCCAGCAGCTTGGAAGCGGGAGGGGAAGAGACCCAGTACTTC
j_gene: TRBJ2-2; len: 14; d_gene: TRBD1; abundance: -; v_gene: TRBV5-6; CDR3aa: CASSLQGFTGELFF; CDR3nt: TGTGCCAGCAGCCTACAGGGGTTCACCGGGGAGCTGTTTTTT
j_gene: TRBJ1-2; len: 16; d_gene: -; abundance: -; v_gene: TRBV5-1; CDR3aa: CASSLGGEDARGGYTF; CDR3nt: TGCGCCAGCAGCTTGGGTGGGGAGGATGCTCGTGGCGGCTACACCTTC
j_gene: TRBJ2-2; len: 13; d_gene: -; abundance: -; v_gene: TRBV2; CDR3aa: CASSYTNTGELFF; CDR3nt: TGTGCCAGCAGTTATACGAACACCGGGGAGCTGTTTTTT
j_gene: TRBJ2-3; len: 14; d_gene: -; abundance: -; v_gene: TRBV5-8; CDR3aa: CASSLGLPTDTQYF; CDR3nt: TGTGCCAGCAGCTTGGGACTACCCACAGATACGCAGTATTTT
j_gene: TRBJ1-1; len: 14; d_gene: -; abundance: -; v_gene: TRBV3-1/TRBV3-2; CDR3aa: CASSLSTGHREAFF; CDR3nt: TGTGCCAGCAGTCTTTCTACCGGTCACAGGGAAGCTTTCTTT
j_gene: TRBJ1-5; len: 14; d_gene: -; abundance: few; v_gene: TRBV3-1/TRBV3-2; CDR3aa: CASSQDGSTRPQHF; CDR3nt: TGTGCCAGCAGCCAAGACGGGTCTACCAGGCCCCAGCATTTT
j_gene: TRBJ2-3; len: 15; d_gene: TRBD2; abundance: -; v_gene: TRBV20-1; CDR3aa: CSASDRRESTDTQYF; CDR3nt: TGCAGTGCTAGTGATCGGCGGGAGAGCACAGATACGCAGTATTTT
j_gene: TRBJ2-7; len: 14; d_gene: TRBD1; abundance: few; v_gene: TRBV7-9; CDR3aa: CASSLRTGGAEQYF; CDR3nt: TGTGCCAGCAGCTTGAGGACAGGGGGCGCCGAGCAGTACTTC
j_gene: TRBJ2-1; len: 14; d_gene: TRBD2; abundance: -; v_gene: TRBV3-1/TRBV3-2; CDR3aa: CASSQFSGSIEQFF; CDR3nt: TGTGCCAGCAGCCAATTCAGCGGGAGTATTGAGCAGTTCTTC
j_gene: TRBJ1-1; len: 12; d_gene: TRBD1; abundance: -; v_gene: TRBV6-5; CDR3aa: CASMSGGTEAFF; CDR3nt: TGTGCCAGCATGTCAGGGGGGACTGAAGCTTTCTTT
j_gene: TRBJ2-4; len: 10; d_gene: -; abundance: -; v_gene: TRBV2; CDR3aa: CASMRDIQYF; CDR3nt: TGTGCCAGCATGCGCGACATTCAGTACTTC
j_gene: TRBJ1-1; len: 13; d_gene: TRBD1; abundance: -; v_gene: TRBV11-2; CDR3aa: CASSFQGGTEAFF; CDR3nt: TGTGCCAGCAGCTTCCAGGGGGGAACTGAAGCTTTCTTT
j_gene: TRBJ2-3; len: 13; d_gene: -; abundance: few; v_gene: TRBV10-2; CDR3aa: CASRAPSTDTQYF; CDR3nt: TGCGCCAGCAGGGCCCCGTCCACAGATACGCAGTATTTT
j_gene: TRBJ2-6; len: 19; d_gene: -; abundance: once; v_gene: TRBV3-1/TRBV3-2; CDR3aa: CASSQFLGSGFSGANVLTF; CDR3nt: TGTGCCAGCAGCCAATTCTTGGGTAGCGGTTTCTCTGGGGCCAACGTCCTGACTTTC
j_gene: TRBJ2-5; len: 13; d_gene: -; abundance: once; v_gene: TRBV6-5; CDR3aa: CASTYPAGETQYF; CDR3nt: TGTGCCAGCACCTACCCAGCGGGAGAGACCCAGTACTTC
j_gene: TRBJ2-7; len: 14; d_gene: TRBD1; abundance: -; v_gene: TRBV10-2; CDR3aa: CASRRGTESYEQYF; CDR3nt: TGCGCCAGCAGGAGGGGGACAGAGTCCTACGAGCAGTACTTC
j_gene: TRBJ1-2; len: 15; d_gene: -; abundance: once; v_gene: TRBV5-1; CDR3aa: CASSFGGTEMNGYTF; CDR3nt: TGCGCCAGCAGCTTTGGTGGTACAGAAATGAATGGCTACACCTTC
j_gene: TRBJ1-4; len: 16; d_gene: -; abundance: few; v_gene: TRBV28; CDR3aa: CASSEGRLRAGEKLFF; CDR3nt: TGTGCCAGCAGTGAGGGACGGCTGCGGGCGGGAGAAAAACTGTTTTTT
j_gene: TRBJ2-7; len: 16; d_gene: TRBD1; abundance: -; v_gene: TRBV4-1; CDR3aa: CASSYTSGTGGYEQYF; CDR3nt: TGCGCCAGCAGCTATACCTCCGGGACAGGGGGATACGAGCAGTACTTC
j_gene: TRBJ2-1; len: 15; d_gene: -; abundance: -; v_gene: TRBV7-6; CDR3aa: CASSILSASYNEQFF; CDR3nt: TGTGCCAGCAGCATCCTTAGCGCATCCTACAATGAGCAGTTCTTC
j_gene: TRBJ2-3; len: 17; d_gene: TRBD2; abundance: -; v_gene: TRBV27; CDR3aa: CASNRLSSGVGSDTQYF; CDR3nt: TGTGCCAGCAACAGGTTGTCAAGCGGGGTGGGTTCAGATACGCAGTATTTT
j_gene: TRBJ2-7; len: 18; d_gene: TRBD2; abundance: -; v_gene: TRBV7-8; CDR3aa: CASRPKVGSGRSSYEQYF; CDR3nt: TGTGCCAGCAGACCAAAGGTTGGTAGCGGGAGGAGCTCCTACGAGCAGTACTTC
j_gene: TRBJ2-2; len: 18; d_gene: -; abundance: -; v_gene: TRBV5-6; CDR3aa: CASSELTGRGGYTGELFF; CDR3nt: TGTGCCAGCAGCGAACTAACGGGACGAGGGGGTTACACCGGGGAGCTGTTTTTT
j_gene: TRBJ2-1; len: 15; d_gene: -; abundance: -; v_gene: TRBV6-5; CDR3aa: CASIQRSGSYNEQFF; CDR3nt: TGTGCCAGCATTCAGCGGTCCGGCTCCTACAATGAGCAGTTCTTC
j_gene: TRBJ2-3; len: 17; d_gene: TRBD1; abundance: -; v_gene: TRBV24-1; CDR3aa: CATDHGTGGSATDTQYF; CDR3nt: TGTGCCACCGACCACGGGACAGGAGGGTCAGCAACAGATACGCAGTATTTT
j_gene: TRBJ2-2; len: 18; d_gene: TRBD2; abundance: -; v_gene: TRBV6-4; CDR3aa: CASTRSPSGPITGGELFF; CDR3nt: TGTGCCAGCACCCGAAGTCCTAGCGGCCCCATAACGGGCGGGGAGCTGTTTTTT
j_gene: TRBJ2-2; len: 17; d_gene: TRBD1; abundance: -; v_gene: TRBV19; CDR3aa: CASSRYGTGGYTGELFF; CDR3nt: TGTGCCAGTAGTCGATACGGGACAGGGGGGTACACCGGGGAGCTGTTTTTT
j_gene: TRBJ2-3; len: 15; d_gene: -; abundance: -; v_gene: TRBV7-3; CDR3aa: CASSFQGGGTDTQYF; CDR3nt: TGTGCCAGCAGCTTCCAAGGTGGAGGCACAGATACGCAGTATTTT